This T cell receptor (beta chain) was documented in a study of T-cell reconstitution after alpha-beta-depleted transplantation in children. Findings of the study overall: Roughly two months post-transplant, alpha-beta T cells reportedly originated from several hundred graft clones that had expanded. Fresh T-cell production supplied most of the T-cell counts and diversity seen one year after transplant. At day 60, the high TCRbeta diversity found in some patients originated from recipient T cells and thymic progenitors that had survived.

The germline V gene encodes CDR1 SGDLS and CDR2 YYNGEE. The germline V and J ends were trimmed by 0 bases and 1 base, with 8 bases remaining between them. The CDR3 has 15 residues. The table lists this clonotype with many counts. Its antigen is unknown. Preparation of the TCRbeta library used unique molecular identifiers. TCRdb re-derived calls from the PCR reads in MiXCR, one entry per CDR3 protein. This table holds approximately 30,000 distinct CDR3 sequences, around 7% found once. The TCR was taken from a child younger than two who had a stem cell transplant for acute myeloid leukemia, so the T cells may come from the graft donor. This material consisted of peripheral blood, taken 60 days after TCRalphabeta/CD19-depleted stem cell transplant. The chain couples TRBV9 to TRBJ1-3, with D possibly matching TRBD1 (5 bases). As DNA, the CDR3 is TGTGCCAGCAGCGTAGAAAGGGGATCTGGAAACACCATATATTTT. Protein: CASSVERGSGNTIYF.